The 18 T cell receptor beta chains reported below all come from one sample, sequenced in a study of control samples from healthy donors and cancer patients. Using immunoSEQ multiplex PCR, the repertoire was profiled, and TCRdb retains in-frame clones only, with some absent. This sample yields about 130,000 clones, of which 90% to 95% are seen a single time; 1.7% belongs to the top ten. The source material was PBMCs. These receptors were taken from a man over 45 with head and neck cancer.

This sequence joins TRBV3-1 (or the pseudogene TRBV3-2) and TRBJ2-5; D is possibly TRBD1 or TRBD2 (5 bases each). Germline CDR1 is LGHDT and CDR2 is YNNKEL (reference sequence). The V end lost 0 bases, the J end lost 5 bases, and 16 bases lay between the germline ends. This CDR3 contains 16 residues. The CDR3 loop reads CASSQERGSWGETQYF. CDR3 nucleotides: TGTGCCAGCAGCCAAGAGCGAGGCAGCTGGGGGGAGACCCAGTACTTC.

This sequence joins TRBV24-1 and TRBJ2-1; D is undetermined. CDR3 length: 12 amino acids. Trimming pared 4 bases from V and 10 bases from J, leaving 10 bases between. The germline V gene encodes CDR1 KGHDR and CDR2 SFDVKD. The CDR3 DNA reads TGTGCCACCAGTGACCTATACCGGGAGCAGTTCTTC. Translating gives CATSDLYREQFF.

The V call is TRBV6-5, the J call TRBJ2-1; 7 bases are shared with TRBD2. This CDR3 has 14 amino acids. From germline, CDR1 is MNHEY and CDR2 SVGAGI. The ends lost 10 bases at V and 3 bases at J; junction bases unmatched: 9. In DNA form, the CDR3 reads TGTGCCACGGCCATGGGGGGGTACTACAATGAGCAGTTCTTC. It translates to CATAMGGYYNEQFF.

This chain connects TRBV19 to TRBJ2-7; D unclear. The CDR3 runs to 15 residues. V was trimmed by 2 bases and J by 4 bases, leaving 15 bases between them. Germline loops: CDR1 LNHDA, CDR2 SQIVND (reference sequence). The CDR3 reads CASSIKLGVGYEQYF. CDR3 coding DNA: TGTGCCAGTAGTATAAAACTTGGGGTGGGGTACGAGCAGTACTTC.

The J gene is TRBJ1-2, the V gene TRBV30, with 8 positions matching TRBD1. The germline gives CDR1 GTSNPN, CDR2 SVGIG (reference sequence). This CDR3 region has 15 residues. The ends lost 4 bases at V and 6 bases at J; junction bases unmatched: 13. DNA for the CDR3: TGTGCCTGGACTTACCGGGACAGGACCTGGAATGGCTACACCTTC. Protein: CAWTYRDRTWNGYTF.

The chain employs TRBV7-2 and TRBJ1-2, with D perhaps TRBD1 (5 bases). Germline V lookup: CDR1 SGHTA, CDR2 FQGNSA. The CDR3 is 14 amino acids. V lost 2 bases to trimming and J lost 5 bases, with 12 bases between them. CDR3 region: CASSLPGTEYGYTF. CDR3 coding DNA: TGTGCCAGCAGCTTACCGGGGACGGAGTATGGCTACACCTTC.

The V and J genes are TRBV4-3 and TRBJ2-4, with 9 bases fitting TRBD1. The length of the CDR3 is 14 residues. Per the germline V gene, CDR1 is LGHNA and CDR2 is YSLEER. V was clipped by 4 bases and J by 11 bases; unmatched bases: 9. The chain's CDR3 is CASSPSGQGGFQYF. CDR3 DNA: TGCGCCAGCAGCCCGTCGGGACAGGGAGGCTTTCAGTACTTC.

V is TRBV5-8 and J is TRBJ1-1; D perhaps matches TRBD1 (6 bases). The CDR3 has 16 residues. V was shortened by 2 bases and J by 0 bases, with 14 bases between the two germline ends. The germline V gene has CDR1 SGHTS and CDR2 YDEGEE. The CDR3, as DNA: TGTGCCAGCAGCTTCCACCTCAGGGGATTGAACACTGAAGCTTTCTTT. It specifies CASSFHLRGLNTEAFF.

This sequence joins TRBV18 and TRBJ1-1; TRBD1 might be the D (5 bases). CDR3 length equals 16 residues. Germline CDR1 is KGHSH and CDR2 is LQKENI. V was pared by 0 bases and J by 5 bases, with 16 bases between. In DNA form, the CDR3 reads TGTGCCAGCTCACCACCGGGGGAGGGGATGCGGACTGAAGCTTTCTTT. This sequence encodes CASSPPGEGMRTEAFF. The full variable domain, its missing parts supplied by reference TRBV18 and TRBJ1-1, is NAGVMQNPRHLVRRRGQEARLRCSPMKGHSHVYWYRQLPEEGLKFMVYLQKENIIDESGMPKERFSAEFPKEGPSILRIQQVVRGDSAAYFCASSPPGEGMRTEAFFGQGTRLTVV.

The chain has TRBV18 and TRBJ2-3; 10 bases match TRBD2. V was clipped by 2 bases and J by 6 bases; unmatched bases: 8. The CDR3 runs 16 residues. CDR1 and CDR2 from the germline V gene are KGHSH and LQKENI. The CDR3 loop is CASSPTSGGATDTQYF. For the CDR3, the DNA is TGTGCCAGCTCACCAACGAGCGGGGGGGCGACGGATACGCAGTATTTT.

The chain couples TRBV24-1 to TRBJ2-3; 8 nucleotides align to TRBD1. The ends lost 6 bases at V and 3 bases at J; junction bases unmatched: 7. Per the germline V gene, CDR1 is KGHDR and CDR2 is SFDVKD. CDR3 length: 15 amino acids. This CDR3 is CATSLGQVGTDTQYF. The CDR3 DNA is TGTGCCACCAGTTTGGGACAGGTCGGGACAGATACGCAGTATTTT.

This clone was observed a handful of times. V and J are TRBV30 and TRBJ1-6; D remains ambiguous. Germline-derived CDR1 and CDR2 are GTSNPN and SVGIG (reference sequence). Trimming removed 0 bases from V and 0 bases from J, with 6 bases in between. This CDR3 has 15 residues. The CDR3 reads CAWSVEGSYNSPLHF. CDR3 bases: TGTGCCTGGAGTGTGGAGGGCTCCTATAATTCACCCCTCCACTTT.

CDR3 in amino acids: CATSEGAGSYEQYF. The CDR3 DNA sequence: TGTGCCACCAGTGAAGGGGCGGGGTCCTACGAGCAGTACTTC. The chain couples TRBV24-1 to TRBJ2-7; TRBD2 might be the D (6 bases). The CDR3 consists of 14 residues. Trimming took off 4 bases at V and 1 base at J, with 10 bases between the two ends. Germline lookup yields CDR1 KGHDR and CDR2 SFDVKD.

This clone was seen just once. The chain recombines TRBV11-1 with TRBJ2-1, with 9 bases that match TRBD2. The CDR3 runs 14 residues. J was trimmed by 2 bases and V by 6 bases; bases with no gene match: 2. Germline values: CDR1 SGHAT, CDR2 FQDESV (reference sequence). CDR3 amino acids: CASSLAGPYNEQFF. DNA for the CDR3: TGTGCCAGCAGTCTAGCGGGGCCCTACAATGAGCAGTTCTTC.

This chain joins TRBV30 and TRBJ2-7; weak D call: TRBD1 (5 bases). The CDR3 covers 13 residues. V lost 4 bases and J 2 bases, leaving 12 bases between the germline ends. Germline-derived CDR1 and CDR2 are GTSNPN and SVGIG (reference sequence). CDR3 loop: CAWNIKGTYEQYF. Written as DNA, the CDR3 is TGTGCCTGGAATATCAAGGGGACCTACGAGCAGTACTTC.

This chain links TRBV7-8 with TRBJ2-2; D not resolved. Germline loops: CDR1 SGHVS, CDR2 FQNEAQ. Trimming left V 1 base short and J 4 bases short, with 7 bases between. The CDR3 spans 14 residues. CDR3 DNA sequence: TGTGCCAGCAGCTTAGAGGTGACCACCGGGGAGCTGTTTTTT. Encoded protein: CASSLEVTTGELFF.

The chain has TRBV12-3 or TRBV12-4 and TRBJ2-1; D tentatively fits TRBD1 or TRBD2 (7 bases each). This CDR3 spans 13 amino acids. The V end was cut by 7 bases, the J end by 8 bases, with 15 bases between. The CDR3 loop is CASTGGAIYEQFF. The CDR3 DNA reads as TGTGCCAGCACAGGGGGGGCAATCTATGAGCAGTTCTTC.

This chain joins TRBV2 and TRBJ2-4; weak D call: TRBD2 (6 bases). Deletions cut 6 bases from V and 1 base from J, with 16 bases between. This CDR3 has 16 residues. CDR1 and CDR2 from the germline V gene are SNHLY and FYNNEI. The CDR3 region has the DNA TGTGCCAGCAGCGGCGGGACGGTGGAGGCCAAAAACATTCAGTACTTC. It specifies CASSGGTVEAKNIQYF.